This T cell receptor (beta chain) was identified in a study of long-term antiretroviral therapy in people with HIV. General study findings and limits: Diversity measured after ART increased yet remained under transplant donor controls.

The cryopreserved samples used held roughly 0.9-11 million PBMC prior to extraction of DNA. V shed 8 bases and J shed 2 bases, with 10 bases lying between them. CDR1 and CDR2 (germline): SNHLY, FYNNEI. This CDR3 has 12 amino acids. Assay version v3.0 of immunoSEQ was used, and it was run at survey level. Libraries were prepared by immunoSEQ multiplex PCR; TCRdb keeps only in-frame clonotypes and omits some of them. In the table there are about 11,000 clones, 76% of which are singletons. Notes on this clone: Its antigen is unidentified.

The sequenced sample was unsorted PBMCs, obtained at the start of antiretroviral therapy, before treatment. The chain uses TRBV2 and TRBJ2-7; unclear D gene. This clonotype was sampled from a man younger than 40 with HIV. CDR3 sequence reads: CASVGSPYEQYF. CDR3 coding DNA: TGTGCCAGCGTTGGGTCACCCTACGAGCAGTACTTC.